One T cell receptor beta chain is described in this entry. A much more abundant neighbour one base away suggests this may be a read error. This specimen belongs to a study of HIV-infected patients and healthy controls. CDR1 is LGHDT and CDR2 is YNNKEL in the germline V gene (reference sequence). V was pared by 3 bases and J by 1 base, with 15 bases between. This CDR3 has 16 residues. TCRdb used MiXCR to reprocess the 5' RACE reads, holding one entry per CDR3 protein. The table lists around 62,000 distinct CDR3 sequences, 19% of them singletons. The clonotype comes from a human donor in good health. Sequencing was performed on CD4+ T cells from blood. The chain uses TRBV3-1 and TRBJ1-1; no reliable D call. As DNA, the CDR3 is TGTGCCAGCAGCCACAGGACGGTGAGTAAGAACACTGAAGCTTTCTTT. Translation gives CASSHRTVSKNTEAFF.